This record covers a single TCR beta chain. Looked up from germline, CDR1 is SGHTA and CDR2 is FQGNSA. Losses at the gene ends were 2 bases for V and 8 bases for J; bases not matched to a gene: 8. The CDR3 length is 14 residues. Assay used: immunoSEQ multiplex PCR; TCRdb lists only in-frame clones, some missing. The sample lists tens of thousands of clones; about 92% were seen once. This sample is drawn from a study of T cell changes during pregnancy in multiple sclerosis. The gene calls are TRBV7-2 and TRBJ1-2; 7 nucleotides agree with TRBD1. The sequenced sample was CD4+ T cells from peripheral blood mononuclear cells, obtained in the third trimester of pregnancy. The TCR was taken from a female donor with multiple sclerosis, enrolled in a pregnancy study. For the CDR3, the DNA is TGTGCCAGCAGCTTACCTCGACAGGGTGGCGGCTACACCTTC. Residues: CASSLPRQGGGYTF.